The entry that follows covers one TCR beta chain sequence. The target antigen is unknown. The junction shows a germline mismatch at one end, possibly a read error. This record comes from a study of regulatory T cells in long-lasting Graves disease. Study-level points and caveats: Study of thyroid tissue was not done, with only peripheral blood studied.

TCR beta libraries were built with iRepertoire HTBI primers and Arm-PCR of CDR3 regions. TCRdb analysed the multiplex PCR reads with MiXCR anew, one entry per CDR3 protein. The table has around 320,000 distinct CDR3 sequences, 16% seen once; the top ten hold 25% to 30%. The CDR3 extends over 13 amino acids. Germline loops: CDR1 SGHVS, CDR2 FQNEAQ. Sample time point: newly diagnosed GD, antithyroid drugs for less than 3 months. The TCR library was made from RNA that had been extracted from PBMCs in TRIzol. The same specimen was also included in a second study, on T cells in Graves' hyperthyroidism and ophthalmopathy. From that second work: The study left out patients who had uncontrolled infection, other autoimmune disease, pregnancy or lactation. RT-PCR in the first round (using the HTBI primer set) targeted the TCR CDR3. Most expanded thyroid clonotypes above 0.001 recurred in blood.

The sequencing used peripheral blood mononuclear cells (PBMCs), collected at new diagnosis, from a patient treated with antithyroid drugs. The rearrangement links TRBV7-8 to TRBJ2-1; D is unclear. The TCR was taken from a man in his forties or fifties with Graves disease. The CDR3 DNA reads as TGTGCCAGCAGCTTAGCGCTAGGGAATGAGCAGCTCTTC. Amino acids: CASSLALGNEQLF. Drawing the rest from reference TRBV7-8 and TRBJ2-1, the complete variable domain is GAGVSQSPRYKVAKRGQDVALRCDPISGHVSLFWYQQALGQGPEFLTYFQNEAQLDKSGLPSDRFFAERPEGSVSTLKIQRTQQEDSAVYLCASSLALGNEQLFGPGTRLTVL.